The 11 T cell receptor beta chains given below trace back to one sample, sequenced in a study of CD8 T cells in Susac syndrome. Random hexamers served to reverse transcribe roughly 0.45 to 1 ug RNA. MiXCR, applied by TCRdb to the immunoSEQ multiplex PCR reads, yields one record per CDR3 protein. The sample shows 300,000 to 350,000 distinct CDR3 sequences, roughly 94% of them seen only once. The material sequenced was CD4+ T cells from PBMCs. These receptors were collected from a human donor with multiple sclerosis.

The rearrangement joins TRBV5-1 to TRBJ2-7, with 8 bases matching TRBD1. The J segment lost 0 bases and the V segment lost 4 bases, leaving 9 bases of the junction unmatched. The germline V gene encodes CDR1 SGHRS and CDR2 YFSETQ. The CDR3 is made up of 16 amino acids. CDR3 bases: TGCGCCAGCAGCCTAGGACCAGGGGGCGCCTCCTACGAGCAGTACTTC. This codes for CASSLGPGGASYEQYF.

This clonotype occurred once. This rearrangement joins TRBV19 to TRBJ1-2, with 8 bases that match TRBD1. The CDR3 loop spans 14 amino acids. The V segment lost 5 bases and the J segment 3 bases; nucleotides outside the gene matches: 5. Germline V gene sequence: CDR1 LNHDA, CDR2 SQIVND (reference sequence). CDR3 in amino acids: CASSPGQEYYGYTF. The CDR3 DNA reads TGTGCCAGTAGTCCGGGACAGGAGTACTATGGCTACACCTTC.

CDR3 nucleotide sequence: TGTGCCAGCAGCTTGGGGACCGCTATGCGGGAGGACTACGAGCAGTACTTC. Protein: CASSLGTAMREDYEQYF. J is TRBJ2-7 and V is TRBV5-4, with TRBD2 identical over 8 bases. The CDR3 loop spans 17 amino acids. Germline V gives CDR1 SGHNT, CDR2 YYREEE (reference sequence). V shed 0 bases, J shed 3 bases, and the junction held 11 bases outside the gene matches.

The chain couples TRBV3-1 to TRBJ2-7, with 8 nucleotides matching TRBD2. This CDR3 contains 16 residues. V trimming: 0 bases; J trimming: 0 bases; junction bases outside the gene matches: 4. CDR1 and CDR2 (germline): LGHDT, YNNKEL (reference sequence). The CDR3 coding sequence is TGTGCCAGCAGCCAAGATCGGGCGGGGGGCTCCTACGAGCAGTACTTC. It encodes CASSQDRAGGSYEQYF.

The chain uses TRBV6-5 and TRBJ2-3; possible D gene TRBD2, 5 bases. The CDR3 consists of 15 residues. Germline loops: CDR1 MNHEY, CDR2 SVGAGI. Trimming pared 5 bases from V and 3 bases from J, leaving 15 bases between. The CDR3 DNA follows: TGTGCCAGCAGTCCGGCCGGGGTCTATACAGATACGCAGTATTTT. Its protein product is CASSPAGVYTDTQYF.

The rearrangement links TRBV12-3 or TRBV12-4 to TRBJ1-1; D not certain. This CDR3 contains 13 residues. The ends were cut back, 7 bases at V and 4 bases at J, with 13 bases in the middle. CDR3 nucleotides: TGTGCCAGCAATAGGGTCGAGGGCACTGAAGCTTTCTTT. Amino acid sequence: CASNRVEGTEAFF.

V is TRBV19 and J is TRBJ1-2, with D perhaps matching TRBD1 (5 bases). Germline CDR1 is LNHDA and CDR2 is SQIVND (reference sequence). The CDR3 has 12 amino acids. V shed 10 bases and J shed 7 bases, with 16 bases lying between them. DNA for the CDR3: TGTGCCATTCGAGGTCTTGGGGGTGGCTACACCTTC. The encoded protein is CAIRGLGGGYTF.

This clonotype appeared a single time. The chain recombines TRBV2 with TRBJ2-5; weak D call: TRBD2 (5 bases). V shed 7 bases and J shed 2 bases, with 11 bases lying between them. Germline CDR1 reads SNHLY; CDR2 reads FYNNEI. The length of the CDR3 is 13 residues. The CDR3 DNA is TGTGCCAGCATCGGAGGTCTTCAAGAGACCCAGTACTTC. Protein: CASIGGLQETQYF.

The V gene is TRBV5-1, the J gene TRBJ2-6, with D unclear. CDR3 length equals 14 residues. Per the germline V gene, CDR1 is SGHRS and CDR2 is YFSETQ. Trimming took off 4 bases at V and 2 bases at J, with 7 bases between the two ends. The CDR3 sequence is CASSSTPGANVLTF. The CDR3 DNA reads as TGCGCCAGCAGCAGTACACCTGGGGCCAACGTCCTGACTTTC. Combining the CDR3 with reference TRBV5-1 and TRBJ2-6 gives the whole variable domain KAGVTQTPRYLIKTRGQQVTLSCSPISGHRSVSWYQQTPGQGLQFLFEYFSETQRNKGNFPGRFSGRQFSNSRSEMNVSTLELGDSALYLCASSSTPGANVLTFGAGSRLTVL.

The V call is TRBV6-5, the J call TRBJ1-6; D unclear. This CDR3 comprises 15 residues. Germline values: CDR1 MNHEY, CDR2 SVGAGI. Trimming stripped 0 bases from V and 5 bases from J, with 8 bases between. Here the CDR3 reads CASSYSQLNNSPLHF. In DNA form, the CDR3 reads TGTGCCAGCAGTTACTCACAGCTGAATAATTCACCCCTCCACTTT.

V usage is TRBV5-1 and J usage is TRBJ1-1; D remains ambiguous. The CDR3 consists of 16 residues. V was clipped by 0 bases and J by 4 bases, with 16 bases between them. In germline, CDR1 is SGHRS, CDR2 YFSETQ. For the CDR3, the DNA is TGCGCCAGCAGCTTGGCCCCGGGGAGGGCAGGCACTGAAGCTTTCTTT. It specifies CASSLAPGRAGTEAFF.